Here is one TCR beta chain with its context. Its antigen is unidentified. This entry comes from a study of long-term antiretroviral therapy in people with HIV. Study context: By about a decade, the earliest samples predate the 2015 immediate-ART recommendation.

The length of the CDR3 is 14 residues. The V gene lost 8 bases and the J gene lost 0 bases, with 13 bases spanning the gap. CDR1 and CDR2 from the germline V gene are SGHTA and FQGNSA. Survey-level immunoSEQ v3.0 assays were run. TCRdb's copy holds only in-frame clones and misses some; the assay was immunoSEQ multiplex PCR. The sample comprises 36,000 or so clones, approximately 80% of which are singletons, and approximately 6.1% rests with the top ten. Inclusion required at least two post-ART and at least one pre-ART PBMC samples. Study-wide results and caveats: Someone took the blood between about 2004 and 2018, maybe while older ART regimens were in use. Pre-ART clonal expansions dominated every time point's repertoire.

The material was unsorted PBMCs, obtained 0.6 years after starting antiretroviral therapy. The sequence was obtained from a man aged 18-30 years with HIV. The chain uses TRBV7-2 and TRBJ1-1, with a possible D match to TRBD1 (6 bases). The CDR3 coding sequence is TGTGCCAGCGGAAAGGACAGCTTGAACACTGAAGCTTTCTTT. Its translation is CASGKDSLNTEAFF.